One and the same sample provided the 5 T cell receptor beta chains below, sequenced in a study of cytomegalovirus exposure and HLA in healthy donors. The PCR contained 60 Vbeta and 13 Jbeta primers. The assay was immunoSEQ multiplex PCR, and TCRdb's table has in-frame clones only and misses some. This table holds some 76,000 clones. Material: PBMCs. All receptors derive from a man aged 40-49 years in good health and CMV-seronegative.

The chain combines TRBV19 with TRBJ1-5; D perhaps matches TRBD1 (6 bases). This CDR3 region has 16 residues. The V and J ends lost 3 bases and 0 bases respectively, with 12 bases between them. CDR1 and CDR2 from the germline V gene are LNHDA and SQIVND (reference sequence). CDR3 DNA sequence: TGTGCCAGTAGTATTCGGCTGGACAGTAGCAATCAGCCCCAGCATTTT. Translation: CASSIRLDSSNQPQHF. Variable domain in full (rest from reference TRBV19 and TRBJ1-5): DGGITQSPKYLFRKEGQNVTLSCEQNLNHDAMYWYRQDPGQGLRLIYYSQIVNDFQKGDIAEGYSVSREKKESFPLTVTSAQKNPTAFYLCASSIRLDSSNQPQHFGDGTRLSIL.

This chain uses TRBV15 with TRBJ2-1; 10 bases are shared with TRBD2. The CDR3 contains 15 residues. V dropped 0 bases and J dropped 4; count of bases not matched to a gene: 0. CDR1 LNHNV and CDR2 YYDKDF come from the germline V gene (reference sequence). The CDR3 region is CATSRELAGYNEQFF. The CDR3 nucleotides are TGTGCCACCAGCAGAGAACTAGCGGGATACAATGAGCAGTTCTTC.

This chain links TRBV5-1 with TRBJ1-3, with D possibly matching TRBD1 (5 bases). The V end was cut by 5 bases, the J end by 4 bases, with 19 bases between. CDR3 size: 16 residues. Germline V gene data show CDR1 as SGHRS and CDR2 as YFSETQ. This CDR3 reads CASSDGTGGPGNTIYF. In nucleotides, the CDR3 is TGCGCCAGCAGTGACGGAACAGGCGGACCGGGAAACACCATATATTTT.

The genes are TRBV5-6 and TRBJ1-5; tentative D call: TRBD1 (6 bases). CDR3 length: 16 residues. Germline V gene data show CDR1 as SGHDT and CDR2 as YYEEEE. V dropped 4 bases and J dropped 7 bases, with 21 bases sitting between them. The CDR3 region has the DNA TGTGCCAGCAGCGGGGGGGCCCAGGGGCTCGGGCAGCCCCAGCATTTT. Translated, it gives CASSGGAQGLGQPQHF.

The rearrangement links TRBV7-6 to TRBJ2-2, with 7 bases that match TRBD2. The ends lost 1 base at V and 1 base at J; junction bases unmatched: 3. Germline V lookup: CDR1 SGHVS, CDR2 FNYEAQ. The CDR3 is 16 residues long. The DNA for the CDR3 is TGTGCCAGCAGCTTAGGCGGGAGTCGGAACACCGGGGAGCTGTTTTTT. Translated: CASSLGGSRNTGELFF.